The clone carrying this T cell receptor beta chain was seen ten or more times. Sample time point: persistent/refractory GD, antithyroid drugs over 5 years with positive TRAb. Extracted PBMC RNA gave rise to the TCR library. Nine milliliters of peripheral blood went into EDTA tubes. The sample is drawn from a study of regulatory T cells in long-lasting Graves disease. This CDR3 has 14 amino acids. V lost 7 bases and J lost 4; bases outside the gene matches: 6. The germline V gene encodes CDR1 SGHAT and CDR2 FQNNGV. Libraries of TCR beta came from iRepertoire HTBI primers plus Arm-PCR of CDR3 regions. TCRdb re-called the multiplex PCR reads through MiXCR, storing one row per CDR3 protein. The sample comprises approximately 470,000 distinct CDR3 sequences, more than 20% of which are singletons, and 7% to 10% rests with the top ten.

The V call is TRBV11-2, the J call TRBJ2-7; TRBD2 aligns across 11 bases. The source is a female donor with Graves disease. The material sequenced was peripheral blood mononuclear cells (PBMCs), taken when the disease was refractory, from a patient treated with antithyroid drugs. Here the CDR3 reads CASTPTSGIYEQYF. CDR3 coding DNA: TGTGCCAGCACCCCGACTAGCGGGATATACGAGCAGTACTTC.